This TCR beta chain was sequenced during a study of T-cell memory formation after mild COVID-19. This clonotype has only a few counts. TCRdb redid the calling of the 5' RACE reads with MiXCR, one entry per CDR3 protein. Of 500,000 to 650,000 distinct CDR3 sequences detected, less than 25% appear once; the ten largest clones hold under 8.5%. Sequences were obtained from PBMCs or a T cell subset sorted from them (not recorded which). The sequence derives from an adult woman who had mild COVID-19 (a few samples of this study predate the infection). Cell type and time point are not known.

The CDR3 sequence: CSVEEGRSQYF. In DNA form, the CDR3 reads TGCAGCGTTGAAGAGGGACGGTCACAGTACTTC. V usage is TRBV29-1 and J usage is TRBJ2-7; either TRBD1 or TRBD2 may fit D (5 bases each). The germline V gene has CDR1 SQVTM and CDR2 ANQGSEA. This CDR3 has 11 amino acids. Trimming removed 0 bases from V and 10 bases from J, with 10 bases in between.